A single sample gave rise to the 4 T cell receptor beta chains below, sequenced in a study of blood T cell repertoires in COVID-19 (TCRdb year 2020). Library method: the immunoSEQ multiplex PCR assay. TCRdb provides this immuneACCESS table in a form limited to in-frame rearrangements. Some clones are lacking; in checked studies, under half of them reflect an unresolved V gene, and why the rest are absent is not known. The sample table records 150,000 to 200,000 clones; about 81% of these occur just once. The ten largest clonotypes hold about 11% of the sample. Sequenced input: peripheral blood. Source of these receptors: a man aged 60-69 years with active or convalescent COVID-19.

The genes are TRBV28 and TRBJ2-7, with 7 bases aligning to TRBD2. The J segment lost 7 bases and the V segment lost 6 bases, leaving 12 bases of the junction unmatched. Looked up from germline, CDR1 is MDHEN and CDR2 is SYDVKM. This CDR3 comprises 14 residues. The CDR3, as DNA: TGTGCCAGCAGACGGGCGGGAGAATGGGGGGAGCAGTACTTC. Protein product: CASRRAGEWGEQYF. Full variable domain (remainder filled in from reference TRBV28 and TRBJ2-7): DVKVTQSSRYLVKRTGEKVFLECVQDMDHENMFWYRQDPGLGLRLIYFSYDVKMKEKGDIPEGYSVSREKKERFSLILESASTNQTSMYLCASRRAGEWGEQYFGPGTRLTVT.

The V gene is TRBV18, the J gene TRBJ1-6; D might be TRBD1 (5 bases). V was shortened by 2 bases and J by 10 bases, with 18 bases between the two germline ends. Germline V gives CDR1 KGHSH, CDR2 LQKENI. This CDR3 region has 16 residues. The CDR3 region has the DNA TGTGCCAGCTCACCATCCGGACTACCCGGGGGGTCACCCCTCCACTTT. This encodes CASSPSGLPGGSPLHF.

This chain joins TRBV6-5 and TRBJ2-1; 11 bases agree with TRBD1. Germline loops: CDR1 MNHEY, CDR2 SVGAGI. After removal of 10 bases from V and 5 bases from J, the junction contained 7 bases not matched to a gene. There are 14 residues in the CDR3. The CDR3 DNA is TGTGCCACCCGGACAGGGGGCGCCCACAATGAGCAGTTCTTC. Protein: CATRTGGAHNEQFF.

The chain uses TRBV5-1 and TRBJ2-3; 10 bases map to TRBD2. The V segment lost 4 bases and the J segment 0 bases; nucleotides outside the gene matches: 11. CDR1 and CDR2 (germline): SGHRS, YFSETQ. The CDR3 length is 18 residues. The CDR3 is CASSPAKRGGSSTDTQYF. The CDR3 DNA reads TGCGCCAGCAGCCCTGCGAAGCGGGGGGGTTCTAGCACAGATACGCAGTATTTT.